The sequence of this T cell receptor (beta chain) was determined in a study of Ad26.COV2.S vaccination and SARS-CoV-2 variants (dated by TCRdb to the early 2020s). Broadly, across the study: The specificity and breadth of SARS-CoV-2-reactive T cell receptors after Ad26.COV2.S vaccination were assessed by TCRbeta repertoire sequencing. A total of some 30 samples were included in the TCR-sequenced set, comprising 19 Ad26.COV2.S vaccine recipients, 5 placebo recipients and 8 SARS-CoV-2 convalescent individuals.

With respect to this clone: Its cognate antigen has yet to be identified. One base away there is no much larger clone; base qualities are not given.

The paper as a whole reports these results and caveats: Spike-specific TCR breadth was higher in Ad26.COV2.S recipients than in placebo recipients (P = 0.0014). Substantial breadth of spike-specific CD8+ and CD4+ T cell responses was reported after vaccination. Comparable non-spike TCR breadth was observed between vaccine and placebo recipients, consistent with only spike being contained in the vaccine. The authors noted that the TCR breadth and depth analyses may have underestimated total T cell responses.

The germline V gene (reference sequence) specifies SGHKS as CDR1 and YYEKEE as CDR2. V and J lose 4 bases and 2 bases, and a span of 13 bases separates them. The CDR3 goes from the cysteine to the phenylalanine over 15 residues. Kept here is only the CDR3 DNA, which spans 45 bases and is read in frame from base 1. What this sample's time point label stands for: individuals recovered from natural SARS-CoV-2 infection. The immunoSEQ Assay was used to sequence TCRbeta CDR3 regions. After extraction, genomic DNA underwent amplification by bias-controlled multiplex PCR, followed by high-throughput sequencing. Under the source paper's analysis protocol: To quantify the absolute abundance of every unique TCRbeta CDR3 region, sequences were collapsed and filtered. T cell fraction was estimated by normalizing TCRbeta template counts to usable DNA, with usable DNA measured through amplification of reference genes found in all nucleated cells. Repertoire TCRs were annotated as SARS-CoV-2-specific when V gene, CDR3 amino acid sequence and J gene were exactly matched to a known reactive TCR set. The reference SARS-CoV-2 TCR set was derived from MIRA and filtered for enrichment in COVID-19-positive ImmuneCODE repertoires, a step that removed public or cross-reactive TCRs. Based on the MIRA antigens, annotated TCRs were further analysed at the level of specific ORF or position within ORF. Breadth was defined as annotated unique rearrangements over total unique productive rearrangements; depth was the summed frequency of those rearrangements. Group comparisons of TCR breadth used two-sided Wilcoxon rank-sum tests. The source is immuneACCESS, and TCRdb retained only in-frame sequences with V and J called. Part of the clones is not carried over; for the studies checked, unresolved V genes explain less than half of this, and the remainder is unexplained. That table gives V, J and clone size, and the DNA gave D and trimming. The sample data list about 350,000 clones, and under 95% of these were observed just once. Roughly 3.9% of the sample is in the top ten clones.

This clonotype was sampled from a human donor who had recovered from COVID-19. The chain joins TRBV5-5 to TRBJ2-1; the D gene is perhaps TRBD1 or TRBD2, each of them matching over 5 bases. The sequenced sample was peripheral blood, obtained after recovery from COVID-19. CDR3 sequence: CASSIRDAAYNEQFF. DNA sequence: TGTGCCAGCAGCATACGGGACGCCGCCTACAATGAGCAGTTCTTC.